The 16 T cell receptor beta chains listed next were all sequenced from one sample in a study of vaccination effects on CD4 cells after COVID-19. These receptors have no identified antigens. Before any sequencing was done, the ViraFEST assay used viral peptide pools to expand antigen-specific CD4+ T cells. Upon completion of 10 to 11 days in culture, CD4+ T cells were isolated. Vaccinees lacked prior SARS-CoV-2 infection and tested negative for nucleocapsid antibodies. Clones were sequenced by immunoSEQ multiplex PCR, and TCRdb holds only the in-frame ones, with some missing. The table has tens of thousands of clones, around 76% seen once. The starting material was CD4+ T cells from PBMCs cultured with HCoV-NL63 spike peptides, obtained before COVID-19 vaccination. The receptors originated from a human donor who received a COVID-19 vaccine.

This chain connects TRBV7-9 to TRBJ1-5, with D unclear. V was shortened by 4 bases and J by 3 bases, with 7 bases between the two germline ends. CDR3 size: 13 residues. CDR1 is SEHNR, CDR2 FQNEAQ, per germline (reference sequence). The CDR3 here is CASSSSPNQPQHF. For the CDR3, the DNA is TGTGCCAGCAGCTCCAGTCCCAATCAGCCCCAGCATTTT.

In its sample, this clone was seen a few times. J is TRBJ1-5 and V is TRBV6-4; D is uncertain. Per germline, CDR1 MRHNA and CDR2 SNTAGT. Trimming cost V 3 bases and J 7 bases, with 13 bases left between them. The CDR3 is 14 residues long. CDR3 in DNA: TGTGCCAGCAGTGAAGAAGGATTTCGGCAGCCCCAGCATTTT. This codes for CASSEEGFRQPQHF.

This chain joins TRBV5-1 and TRBJ1-5; 9 bases are a match to TRBD1. Per germline, CDR1 SGHRS and CDR2 YFSETQ. Trimming at V came to 2 bases and at J to 2 bases, leaving 2 bases not matched to a gene. The CDR3 sequence is 15 residues long. CDR3 loop: CASSFTGGGNQPQHF. For the CDR3, the DNA is TGCGCCAGCAGCTTCACAGGGGGCGGCAATCAGCCCCAGCATTTT. Drawing the rest from reference TRBV5-1 and TRBJ1-5, the complete variable domain is KAGVTQTPRYLIKTRGQQVTLSCSPISGHRSVSWYQQTPGQGLQFLFEYFSETQRNKGNFPGRFSGRQFSNSRSEMNVSTLELGDSALYLCASSFTGGGNQPQHFGDGTRLSIL.

The rearrangement links TRBV2 to TRBJ1-1; tentative D call: TRBD1 (6 bases). V lost 7 bases, J lost 4 bases, and 13 bases lay in between. CDR1 SNHLY and CDR2 FYNNEI come from the germline V gene. This CDR3 is 13 amino acids long. The CDR3 loop reads CASNGGPGTEAFF. CDR3 in DNA: TGTGCCAGCAACGGGGGGCCGGGCACTGAAGCTTTCTTT.

The chain carries TRBV10-1 and TRBJ2-3; D unresolved. Germline CDR1 and CDR2: WNHNN and SYGVQD (reference sequence). Trimming took 0 bases from V and 4 from J, leaving 8 bases between them. This CDR3 is 14 amino acids long. This chain's CDR3 is CASSESGRPDTQYF. The CDR3 bases are TGCGCCAGCAGTGAGTCCGGGCGCCCAGATACGCAGTATTTT.

This clone showed up just a few times. This sequence joins TRBV24-1 and TRBJ2-1; 8 bases line up with TRBD2. Germline V gene data show CDR1 as KGHDR and CDR2 as SFDVKD. The V segment lost 7 bases and the J segment 3 bases; nucleotides outside the gene matches: 4. The CDR3 has 14 residues. CDR3 DNA: TGTGCCACCAGATCAAGCGGGGGCTACAATGAGCAGTTCTTC. As protein: CATRSSGGYNEQFF.

The chain has TRBV18 and TRBJ2-6; 9 bases agree with TRBD1. The CDR3 loop spans 17 amino acids. Germline assignment: CDR1 KGHSH and CDR2 LQKENI. The J segment lost 0 bases and the V segment lost 5 bases, leaving 5 bases of the junction unmatched. The CDR3 loop is CASSSGTGNSGANVLTF. The CDR3 DNA reads as TGTGCCAGCTCATCGGGGACAGGGAACTCTGGGGCCAACGTCCTGACTTTC. The full variable domain, its missing parts supplied by reference TRBV18 and TRBJ2-6, is NAGVMQNPRHLVRRRGQEARLRCSPMKGHSHVYWYRQLPEEGLKFMVYLQKENIIDESGMPKERFSAEFPKEGPSILRIQQVVRGDSAAYFCASSSGTGNSGANVLTFGAGSRLTVL.

V usage is TRBV27 and J usage is TRBJ1-3; 8 bases line up with TRBD1. V dropped 5 bases and J dropped 7; count of bases not matched to a gene: 7. The germline gives CDR1 MNHEY, CDR2 SMNVEV (reference sequence). The CDR3 spans 14 residues. CDR3 in amino acids: CASSPTGGRNTIYF. CDR3 DNA: TGTGCCAGCAGTCCAACAGGGGGGCGGAACACCATATATTTT.

The chain is built from TRBV7-8 and TRBJ1-4; 12 bases line up with TRBD1. CDR1 and CDR2 (germline): SGHVS, FQNEAQ. The junction had 11 bases not matched to a gene; V was cut back by 5 bases and J by 4 bases. The length of the CDR3 is 18 residues. CDR3 sequence (DNA): TGTGCCAGCAGCGTAACCGGGACAGGGGGCTTAGTTAATGAAAAACTGTTTTTT. The encoded protein is CASSVTGTGGLVNEKLFF.

This chain uses TRBV3-1 (or the pseudogene TRBV3-2) with TRBJ1-5; D is unresolved. This CDR3 comprises 13 residues. V gave up 0 bases and J gave up 2 bases, with 2 bases separating them. Germline V lookup: CDR1 LGHDT, CDR2 YNNKEL (reference sequence). The CDR3 loop is CASSQDRNQPQHF. The CDR3 DNA reads TGTGCCAGCAGCCAAGACCGCAATCAGCCCCAGCATTTT.

This clone was seen just once. J is TRBJ1-5 and V is TRBV4-3, with a possible D match to TRBD1 (6 bases). CDR3 length: 15 residues. Trimming pared 4 bases from V and 5 bases from J, leaving 15 bases between. Germline CDR1 reads LGHNA; CDR2 reads YSLEER. The CDR3, as DNA: TGCGCCAGCAGCCCGACTACACAGGGAGATCAGCCCCAGCATTTT. Translation gives CASSPTTQGDQPQHF.

This clone was picked up a small number of times. V usage is TRBV4-1 and J usage is TRBJ2-4; D not resolved. Germline CDR1 MGHRA, CDR2 YSYEKL. V lost 0 bases, J lost 2 bases, and 8 bases lay in between. The CDR3 length is 15 residues. The CDR3 region is CASSQDPHSKNIQYF. The CDR3, as DNA: TGCGCCAGCAGCCAAGATCCACATTCCAAAAACATTCAGTACTTC.

Only one count was recorded for this clone. The rearrangement joins TRBV29-1 to TRBJ2-4; 7 nucleotides line up with TRBD1. V was clipped by 4 bases and J by 0 bases; unmatched bases: 3. CDR1 is SQVTM and CDR2 is ANQGSEA in the germline V gene. CDR3 length: 14 amino acids. The CDR3 nucleotides read TGCAGCGTTGCACAGGGGCTAGCCAAAAACATTCAGTACTTC. It yields the protein CSVAQGLAKNIQYF.

Only one count was recorded for this clone. The V and J genes are TRBV10-2 and TRBJ2-7; tentatively, D is TRBD2 (6 bases). Per germline, CDR1 WSHSY and CDR2 SAAADI. The germline V and J ends were trimmed by 2 bases and 0 bases, with 11 bases remaining between them. This CDR3 is built from 15 residues. Here the CDR3 reads CASSEGLGSSYEQYV. In DNA form, the CDR3 reads TGCGCCAGCAGTGAGGGTCTCGGGAGCTCCTACGAGCAGTACGTC.

The chain is built from TRBV4-3 and TRBJ1-2, with TRBD1 identical over 8 bases. V lost 1 base and J lost 3; bases outside the gene matches: 7. Germline V CDR1 and CDR2: LGHNA, YSLEER. The CDR3 covers 16 residues. CDR3 amino acids: CASSQGGQGPDYGYTF. CDR3 nucleotides: TGCGCCAGCAGCCAAGGTGGACAGGGTCCTGACTATGGCTACACCTTC.

This clone showed up just once. This chain connects TRBV10-3 to TRBJ2-4; 7 nucleotides align to TRBD1. Germline lookup yields CDR1 ENHRY and CDR2 SYGVKD. V dropped 4 bases and J dropped 3; count of bases not matched to a gene: 3. CDR3 length: 14 residues. In DNA form, the CDR3 reads TGTGCCATCAGTGGGGCAGGGGGCAAAAACATTCAGTACTTC. Amino acid sequence: CAISGAGGKNIQYF.